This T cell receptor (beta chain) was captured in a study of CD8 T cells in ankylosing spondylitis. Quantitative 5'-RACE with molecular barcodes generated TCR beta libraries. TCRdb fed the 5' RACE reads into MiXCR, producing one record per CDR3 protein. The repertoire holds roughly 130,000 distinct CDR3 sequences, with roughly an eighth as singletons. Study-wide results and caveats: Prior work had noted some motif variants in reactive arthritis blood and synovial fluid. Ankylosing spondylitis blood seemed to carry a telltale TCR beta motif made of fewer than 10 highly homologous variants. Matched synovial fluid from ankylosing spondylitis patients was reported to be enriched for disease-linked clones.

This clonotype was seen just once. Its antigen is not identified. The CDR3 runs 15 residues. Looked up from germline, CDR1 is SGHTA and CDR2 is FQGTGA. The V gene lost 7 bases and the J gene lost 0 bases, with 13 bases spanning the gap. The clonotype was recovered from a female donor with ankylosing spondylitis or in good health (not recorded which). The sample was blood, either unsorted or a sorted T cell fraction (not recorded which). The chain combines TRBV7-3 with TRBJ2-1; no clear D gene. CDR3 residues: CASNFGPSSYNEQFF. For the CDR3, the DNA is TGTGCCAGCAACTTCGGCCCTAGCTCCTACAATGAGCAGTTCTTC.